These T cell receptor beta chains were read from a single sample in a study of blood T cell repertoires in COVID-19. TCRdb's copy holds only in-frame clones and misses some; the assay was immunoSEQ multiplex PCR. The repertoire holds 150,000 or so clones, with 85% to 90% as singletons. The sequencing sample was made of peripheral blood. Receptors originate from a man aged 45-65 years with active or convalescent COVID-19. CDR3s include the opening cysteine and the closing phenylalanine or tryptophan.

j_call v_call cdr3_aa
TRBJ2-5 TRBV7-8 CASSLNSGRPQETQYF
TRBJ1-2 TRBV4-1 CASSQAGQGYGYTF
TRBJ1-4 TRBV6-6 CASKTSSTNEKLFF
TRBJ2-7 TRBV7-2 CASSSGEGGFYEQYF
TRBJ1-1 TRBV29-1 CSVKGHLNTEAFF
TRBJ2-4 TRBV12-3/TRBV12-4 CASSFWENIQYF
TRBJ2-1 TRBV7-2 CASSLNLDRPKQFF
TRBJ2-7 TRBV6-5 CASSHQGAIREQYF
TRBJ2-7 TRBV5-4 CASSSLEEGASYEQYF
TRBJ1-2 TRBV6-1 CASSEAGQGSYGYTF
TRBJ2-5 TRBV6-2/TRBV6-3 CASSSGTGLQETQYF
TRBJ1-1 TRBV9 CASSGGTANTEAFF
TRBJ2-5 TRBV11-1 CASSLGLAGTETQYF
TRBJ1-5 TRBV29-1 CSVAEQPNQPQHF
TRBJ2-7 TRBV21-1 CASSSDRFRYVQYF
TRBJ1-5 TRBV2 CASMDRGGNQPQHF
TRBJ2-1 TRBV7-8 CASSLERGEQFF
TRBJ2-1 TRBV11-3 CASSVDSNVNNEQFF
TRBJ2-2 TRBV18 CASSRTHQGNTGELFF
TRBJ2-5 TRBV3-1/TRBV3-2 CASSHVQETQYF
TRBJ2-7 TRBV27 CASSLTAYEQYF
TRBJ2-5 TRBV7-7 CASSLDAWASGIQETQYF
TRBJ2-5 TRBV12-5 CASVLDSQETQYF
TRBJ1-6 TRBV3-1/TRBV3-2 CASSPLGARSPLHF
TRBJ2-5 TRBV7-2 CASSLGPRGFETQYF
TRBJ2-1 TRBV6-5 CASSYRGALSNEQFF
TRBJ1-5 TRBV6-1 CASSEVGGQGANQPQHF
TRBJ1-4 TRBV7-2 CASSLVGGREKLFF
TRBJ1-3 TRBV6-5 CASSYDIGNTIYF
TRBJ1-5 TRBV27 CASSFRDRINQPQHF
TRBJ1-2 TRBV7-9 CASSPTGVYGYTF
TRBJ1-1 TRBV29-1 CSVDLSNTEAFF
TRBJ1-5 TRBV2 CASKRGGEENQPQHF
TRBJ1-2 TRBV10-3 CAISESEGEGGYTF
TRBJ1-5 TRBV6-1 CASSETRDYNQPQHF
TRBJ2-7 TRBV3-1/TRBV3-2 CARTRLAGGYEQYF
TRBJ1-4 TRBV3-1/TRBV3-2 CASSNSGKLFF
TRBJ1-3 TRBV6-6 CASSQRGGNSGNTIYF
TRBJ1-1 TRBV7-2 CASSLGGVAMPRNTEAFF
TRBJ1-2 TRBV20-1 CSASRGDYGYTF
TRBJ2-5 TRBV19 CASSYGGETQYF
TRBJ1-2 TRBV27 CASSKDRSYGYTF